This T cell receptor beta chain comes out of a study of shared clonotypes between healthy human individuals. Overall study: Donors were a couple of women and three men aged 18 to 49.

Overall study findings and caveats: Exclusively blood specimens were collected; tissue repertoires likely differ.

In regard to this clone: Its antigen is not known.

Per the study methods: Filtering differed for immunoSEQ, which gave only junction sequences without quality scores. TCRdb keeps only in-frame clones here, not all; method: immunoSEQ multiplex PCR. That table gives V, J and clone size, and the DNA gave D and trimming. The sample includes roughly 520,000 clones, about 96% of them seen just once. Subsets obtained from CD4+ cells comprised CD45RA+ naive and CD45RA-negative memory cells. The sequence came from a woman aged 30 to 39 in good health. Sample: naive CD4+ T cells sorted from blood. Regarding subset: CD45RA+ positively selected.

CDR3 nucleotide sequence: TGTGCCAGAAGCCCGCCCGCGGGAGAGTTCCACGAGCAGTACTTC. Protein: CARSPPAGEFHEQYF. The gene calls are TRBV5-3 and TRBJ2-7, with 7 bases that match TRBD2. TRBV5-3 is annotated as an ORF whose role is uncertain. V lost 4 bases, J lost 5 bases, and 12 bases stayed unmatched. The CDR3 has 15 amino acids.